The next 3 T cell receptor beta chains were all read from a single sample in a study of technical replicates of blood from several donors. The method was immunoSEQ multiplex PCR; TCRdb's version includes in-frame clones alone and lacks a portion of them. The sample comprises about 100,000 clones, over 95% of which are singletons, and 0.21% rests with the top ten. Sequencing input: T cells isolated from PBMCs. The source is a human donor in good health.

The chain couples TRBV11-2 to TRBJ2-2, with a weak D call TRBD1 (5 bases). The CDR3 extends over 19 amino acids. Germline CDR1 is SGHAT and CDR2 is FQNNGV. Trimming left V 0 bases short and J 6 bases short, with 23 bases between. The CDR3 reads CASSLDLVGVTQTAGELFF. The CDR3 nucleotides read TGTGCCAGCAGCTTAGACTTGGTAGGGGTAACCCAAACCGCCGGGGAGCTGTTTTTT.

V is TRBV19 and J is TRBJ1-2; 7 bases align to TRBD1. The V and J ends lost 3 bases and 4 bases, in that order; junction bases with no gene match: 20. The germline CDR1 and CDR2 sequences are LNHDA and SQIVND (reference sequence). The CDR3 spans 19 residues. This chain's CDR3 is CASSIRKPGQRTFGYGYTF. In nucleotides, the CDR3 is TGTGCCAGTAGTATCAGAAAACCGGGACAGCGTACCTTTGGCTATGGCTACACCTTC.

This chain connects TRBV6-5 to TRBJ2-7; D ambiguous. This CDR3 contains 12 residues. Trimming cost V 5 bases and J 2 bases, with 7 bases left between them. CDR1 is MNHEY, CDR2 SVGAGI, per germline. CDR3 nucleotide sequence: TGTGCCAGCAGTAGAGGAGCCTACGAGCAGTACTTC. The encoded protein is CASSRGAYEQYF.